The 14 T cell receptor beta chains below all came from one sample that was sequenced in a study of T cells in Graves' hyperthyroidism and ophthalmopathy. It was RNA transcripts that yielded the amplified TCR beta CDR3 regions. An initial round of RT-PCR targeting the TCR CDR3 relied on the HTBI primer set. TCRdb reprocessed the multiplex PCR reads via MiXCR and lists one record per CDR3 protein. The sample lists 400,000 to 500,000 distinct CDR3 sequences; roughly 15% were seen once. Sequencing used blood. The receptors come from a man aged 18 to 29 with Graves' ophthalmopathy.

This clonotype was counted between two and nine times. This chain connects TRBV7-2 to TRBJ2-2; possibly TRBD1 for D (6 bases). The V and J ends lost 5 bases and 6 bases respectively, with 7 bases between them. CDR3 length equals 12 residues. CDR1 and CDR2 (germline): SGHTA, FQGNSA. CDR3 in DNA: TGTGCCAGCAGCCGGACAGCCGGGGAGCTGTTTTTT. Translation: CASSRTAGELFF.

This clonotype was picked up many times. The CDR3 DNA follows: TGTGCCAGCAGTTTAATGGTAGCGGGGGGACCTCACAATGAGCAGTTCTTC. Protein sequence: CASSLMVAGGPHNEQFF. The chain links TRBV27 to TRBJ2-1; 10 bases map to TRBD2. The CDR3 contains 17 residues. Germline trimming cut 2 bases from V and 5 bases from J; bases unmatched to any gene: 9. Germline V gene data show CDR1 as MNHEY and CDR2 as SMNVEV (reference sequence).

Regarding this clonotype: A clone one base away is much larger, so this may be a read error. This chain links TRBV20-1 with TRBJ2-5; 10 bases are shared with TRBD2. CDR1 is DFQATT, CDR2 SNEGSKA, per germline (reference sequence). The trim removed 7 bases at V and 4 bases at J, leaving 12 bases unmatched. CDR3 size: 15 residues. CDR3 residues: CSVDASGSIRETQYF. The CDR3 region has the DNA TGCAGTGTTGACGCTAGCGGGAGCATCCGAGAGACCCAGTACTTC.

The sample holds many counts of this clonotype. CDR3 loop: CASGTPNTEAFF. The DNA for the CDR3 is TGTGCCAGCGGGACACCGAACACTGAAGCTTTCTTT. The J gene is TRBJ1-1, the V gene TRBV2; a possible D gene is TRBD1 (6 bases). Germline loops: CDR1 SNHLY, CDR2 FYNNEI. This CDR3 is built from 12 residues. V lost 8 bases and J lost 1, with 8 bases in between.

This clonotype occurred many times. V is TRBV10-2 and J is TRBJ1-2, with 12 bases identical to TRBD1. There are 13 residues in the CDR3. The V and J ends lost 6 bases and 9 bases, in that order; junction bases with no gene match: 5. From germline, CDR1 is WSHSY and CDR2 SAAADI. CDR3 coding DNA: TGCGCCAGCAGGCCGGGACAGGGGGCAAGCTACACCTTC. Protein product: CASRPGQGASYTF.

This clonotype has ten or more counts. The chain joins TRBV6-1 to TRBJ2-1, with D unclear. CDR1 is MNHNS, CDR2 SASEGT, per germline. The CDR3 has 15 residues. The germline V and J ends were trimmed by 6 bases and 13 bases, with 25 bases remaining between them. The CDR3 sequence is CASRLGPPDPRRQFF. In nucleotides, the CDR3 is TGTGCCAGCAGGCTCGGACCTCCGGACCCCCGAAGACAGTTCTTC.

This clonotype was counted many times. The J gene is TRBJ2-1, the V gene TRBV9, with a possible D match to TRBD2 (5 bases). Germline V gene lookup returns CDR1 SGDLS and CDR2 YYNGEE. V was cut by 4 bases and J by 8 bases, with 13 bases left in between. The CDR3 totals 13 residues. The CDR3 region is CASSPGLAHEQFF. The CDR3 nucleotides are TGTGCCAGCAGCCCGGGGTTAGCCCATGAGCAGTTCTTC.

The rearrangement joins TRBV7-9 to TRBJ2-7, with D possibly being TRBD1 (6 bases). CDR3 length: 14 amino acids. CDR1 is SEHNR and CDR2 is FQNEAQ in the germline V gene (reference sequence). V lost 6 bases and J 2 bases, leaving 14 bases between the germline ends. CDR3 amino acids: CASSSQGVTYEQYF. DNA of the CDR3: TGTGCCAGCAGTTCACAGGGAGTTACCTACGAGCAGTACTTC.

This clonotype was recorded at least ten times. This chain connects TRBV7-8 to TRBJ2-7; no clear D gene. Germline V gives CDR1 SGHVS, CDR2 FQNEAQ. The CDR3 is 15 residues long. Trimming cost V 2 bases and J 5 bases, with 16 bases left between them. The CDR3: CASSLWQSHTDEQYF. The CDR3 DNA follows: TGTGCCAGCAGCTTATGGCAGAGCCACACAGACGAGCAGTACTTC.

This clonotype has only a few counts. The chain has TRBV30 and TRBJ1-5; 9 nucleotides line up with TRBD1. Per germline, CDR1 GTSNPN and CDR2 SVGIG (reference sequence). With V trimmed by 5 bases and J by 2 bases, 19 bases remained unmatched. The CDR3 spans 19 residues. DNA of the CDR3: TGTGCCTGGGGGGGGACAGGGACACTCGGAATCTATGGCAATCAGCCCCAGCATTTT. This encodes CAWGGTGTLGIYGNQPQHF.

There are many counts of this clonotype. A read error may produce the germline difference seen at one junction end. The DNA of the CDR3 is TGTGCCAGTAGCTCCCTAGCGGGCTTACCCAATGAGCAGTTCTTC. Translating gives CASSSLAGLPNEQFF. The chain recombines TRBV7-9 with TRBJ2-1, with 8 bases that match TRBD2. CDR1 is SEHNR, CDR2 FQNEAQ, per germline (reference sequence). The CDR3 contains 15 residues. Looking up the rest from reference TRBV7-9 and TRBJ2-1 gives the full variable domain: DTGVSQNPRHKITKRGQNVTFRCDPISEHNRLYWYRQTLGQGPEFLTYFQNEAQLEKSRLLSDRFSAERPKGSFSTLEIQRTEQGDSAMYLCASSSLAGLPNEQFFGPGTRLTVL.

This clonotype was seen ten or more times. The chain recombines TRBV20-1 with TRBJ2-3; D uncertain. V gave up 4 bases and J gave up 6 bases, with 8 bases separating them. This CDR3 comprises 11 residues. Germline V gene sequence: CDR1 DFQATT, CDR2 SNEGSKA (reference sequence). CDR3 in amino acids: CSAMGWDTQYF. The CDR3 DNA sequence: TGCAGTGCTATGGGATGGGATACGCAGTATTTT.

This clonotype was seen more than once but under ten times. A much larger clone differs from this one at a single base, so this may be a read error. The V call is TRBV12-3 or TRBV12-4, the J call TRBJ1-4; D gene unclear. The CDR3 is 14 residues long. This CDR3 reads CASIRTATNEQLFF. As DNA, the CDR3 is TGTGCCAGCATTCGCACTGCAACTAATGAACAACTGTTTTTT.

The chain combines TRBV4-1 with TRBJ1-2, with D tentatively TRBD1 (6 bases). The length of the CDR3 is 14 residues. Germline V CDR1 and CDR2: MGHRA, YSYEKL. The V gene lost 0 bases and the J gene lost 3 bases, with 8 bases spanning the gap. CDR3 bases: TGCGCCAGCAGCCAAGATGGGGGCTACTATGGCTACACCTTC. Amino acid sequence: CASSQDGGYYGYTF.